What follows are 24 T cell receptor beta chains derived from one specimen sequenced in a study of CD8 T cells in Susac syndrome. Roughly 0.45 to 1 ug RNA was reverse transcribed with random hexamers. TCRdb re-analysed the immunoSEQ multiplex PCR reads in MiXCR, keeping a single row per CDR3 protein. The sample contains about 120,000 distinct CDR3 sequences, about 92% of which appear only once. Source material: CD4+ T cells from PBMCs. These receptors were obtained from a human donor with multiple sclerosis.

The chain joins TRBV13 to TRBJ1-1; no clear D. V was pared by 1 base and J by 1 base, with 7 bases between. Germline assignment: CDR1 PRHDT and CDR2 FYEKMQ (reference sequence). This CDR3 spans 14 amino acids. CDR3 amino acids: CASSLAMGNTEAFF. The CDR3 DNA reads TGTGCCAGCAGCTTAGCGATGGGGAACACTGAAGCTTTCTTT.

The rearrangement links TRBV20-1 to TRBJ1-2; TRBD1 might be the D (5 bases). V lost 6 bases and J 5 bases, leaving 16 bases between the germline ends. Germline V gene sequence: CDR1 DFQATT, CDR2 SNEGSKA (reference sequence). The CDR3 has 13 residues. The CDR3 bases are TGCAGTGCCTCGACAAGGGGAAATTATGGCTACACCTTC. Residues: CSASTRGNYGYTF.

The chain couples TRBV25-1 to TRBJ2-7, with TRBD1 identical over 7 bases. The J segment lost 6 bases and the V segment lost 3 bases, leaving 17 bases of the junction unmatched. The CDR3 sequence is 17 residues long. Looked up from germline, CDR1 is MGHDK and CDR2 is SYGVNS. The CDR3 loop is CASSDKTGHLPTGEQYF. The CDR3 coding sequence is TGTGCCAGCAGTGATAAGACAGGGCACCTACCCACAGGCGAGCAGTACTTC.

The CDR3 sequence: CASHRGLGGEAFF. The CDR3 nucleotides are TGTGCCAGCCATCGGGGGTTGGGGGGTGAAGCTTTCTTT. The rearrangement links TRBV19 to TRBJ1-1, with TRBD1 as a possible D gene (5 bases). Germline-derived CDR1 and CDR2 are LNHDA and SQIVND (reference sequence). This CDR3 is 13 amino acids long. Trimming stripped 9 bases from V and 7 bases from J, with 18 bases between.

The chain carries TRBV4-1 and TRBJ1-4; 9 bases are shared with TRBD1. The length of the CDR3 is 17 residues. The V gene's germline CDR1 is MGHRA and CDR2 YSYEKL. V shed 0 bases, J shed 5 bases, and the junction held 7 bases outside the gene matches. CDR3 protein: CASSQDSDRGGNEKLFF. The CDR3 nucleotides read TGCGCCAGCAGCCAAGATTCCGACAGGGGGGGGAATGAAAAACTGTTTTTT.

V gene TRBV29-1 combines with J gene TRBJ1-1; D ambiguous. The CDR3 loop spans 11 amino acids. The V gene lost 1 base and the J gene lost 10 bases, with 10 bases spanning the gap. Germline CDR1 is SQVTM and CDR2 is ANQGSEA. CDR3 nucleotides: TGCAGCGTTGAAGCCGGCCAGAGAGCTTTCTTT. Amino acids: CSVEAGQRAFF.

This clonotype was found once. The chain recombines TRBV10-3 with TRBJ2-7; D remains unclear. The germline V gene has CDR1 ENHRY and CDR2 SYGVKD. The CDR3 is made up of 13 amino acids. The ends were cut back, 7 bases at V and 0 bases at J, with 10 bases in the middle. CDR3 in DNA: TGTGCCATCACCGACACCCTCTCCTACGAGCAGTACTTC. Its translation is CAITDTLSYEQYF.

This chain connects TRBV9 to TRBJ1-3, with D maybe TRBD1 (5 bases). The V gene lost 2 bases and the J gene lost 8 bases, with 11 bases spanning the gap. The germline V gene encodes CDR1 SGDLS and CDR2 YYNGEE. The length of the CDR3 is 13 residues. As DNA, the CDR3 is TGTGCCAGCAGCGTCGGCAGGGAAGACACCATATATTTT. This encodes CASSVGREDTIYF.

The chain links TRBV27 to TRBJ2-5, with D perhaps TRBD2 (5 bases). The germline gives CDR1 MNHEY, CDR2 SMNVEV (reference sequence). The CDR3 sequence is 12 residues long. Trimming took 3 bases from V and 5 from J, leaving 7 bases between them. The CDR3 coding sequence is TGTGCCAGCAGTTTTCGCGGGGAGACCCAGTACTTC. Protein product: CASSFRGETQYF.

The J gene is TRBJ2-7, the V gene TRBV3-1, with D unclear. Germline values: CDR1 LGHDT, CDR2 YNNKEL (reference sequence). Trimming stripped 0 bases from V and 2 bases from J, with 20 bases between. This CDR3 contains 18 residues. CDR3 sequence reads: CASSQDVQNSVTTYEQYF. DNA for the CDR3: TGTGCCAGCAGCCAAGACGTGCAAAACTCCGTAACTACCTACGAGCAGTACTTC.

The genes are TRBV5-1 and TRBJ2-2; no clear D. The ends were cut back, 0 bases at V and 3 bases at J, with 12 bases in the middle. Germline V gene data show CDR1 as SGHRS and CDR2 as YFSETQ. The CDR3 is 16 amino acids. The CDR3 DNA sequence: TGCGCCAGCAGCTTGGACGGAAGTTTGGACACCGGGGAGCTGTTTTTT. As protein: CASSLDGSLDTGELFF.

V usage is TRBV12-3 or TRBV12-4 and J usage is TRBJ1-6; D remains unclear. The V end lost 3 bases, the J end lost 10 bases, and 7 bases lay between the germline ends. This CDR3 has 12 residues. CDR3 nucleotides: TGTGCCAGCAGTTTTGTTGGATCACCCCTCCACTTT. The encoded protein is CASSFVGSPLHF.

The CDR3 region has the DNA TGTGCCAGCAGCCTTACAGGGGCAGCTGGAAACACCATATATTTT. This gives the protein CASSLTGAAGNTIYF. This chain uses TRBV28 with TRBJ1-3; TRBD1 aligns across 7 bases. The junction had 7 bases not matched to a gene; V was cut back by 6 bases and J by 2 bases. Germline CDR1 MDHEN, CDR2 SYDVKM. This CDR3 is 15 amino acids long.

The chain links TRBV5-1 to TRBJ2-1, with D perhaps matching TRBD1 (6 bases). CDR1 and CDR2 from the germline V gene are SGHRS and YFSETQ. Deletions cut 4 bases from V and 3 bases from J, with 14 bases between. This CDR3 has 15 residues. The CDR3 region has the DNA TGCGCCAGCAGCCCAGGGGCCGGGTACTACAATGAGCAGTTCTTC. As protein: CASSPGAGYYNEQFF.

The CDR3 DNA reads as TGTGCCAGCTTACGACTGAACACTGAAGCTTTCTTT. It specifies CASLRLNTEAFF. The chain joins TRBV7-2 to TRBJ1-1; D uncertain. CDR3 length: 12 residues. V was shortened by 8 bases and J by 0 bases, with 7 bases between the two germline ends. Germline CDR1 SGHTA, CDR2 FQGNSA.

The CDR3 DNA is TGTGCCAGCAGCCAAAACTCCGGGACAGCTCTGAAGACCCAGTACTTC. Translation: CASSQNSGTALKTQYF. The chain combines TRBV3-1 with TRBJ2-5; 7 nucleotides align to TRBD1. The junction had 12 bases not matched to a gene; V was cut back by 2 bases and J by 6 bases. The CDR3 spans 16 residues. The germline gives CDR1 LGHDT, CDR2 YNNKEL (reference sequence).

The V gene is TRBV3-1, the J gene TRBJ1-5, with a weak D call TRBD1 (5 bases). The CDR3 is 20 residues long. Trimming cost V 1 base and J 0 bases, with 22 bases left between them. Germline lookup yields CDR1 LGHDT and CDR2 YNNKEL (reference sequence). The CDR3 coding sequence is TGTGCCAGCAGCCAAGGTCATATCGGCATCGAGGGGCATAGCAATCAGCCCCAGCATTTT. This encodes CASSQGHIGIEGHSNQPQHF.

This clonotype appeared a single time. The J gene is TRBJ1-1, the V gene TRBV29-1; D perhaps matches TRBD1 (6 bases). V was trimmed by 2 bases and J by 9 bases, leaving 10 bases between them. The CDR3 consists of 11 residues. The germline CDR1 and CDR2 sequences are SQVTM and ANQGSEA. As DNA, the CDR3 is TGCAGCGTTGAATGGGGGGCGCAAGCTTTCTTT. Amino acid sequence: CSVEWGAQAFF.

This rearrangement joins TRBV6-5 to TRBJ1-1; possibly TRBD1 for D (6 bases). Germline CDR1 reads MNHEY; CDR2 reads SVGAGI. The CDR3 covers 15 residues. V shed 8 bases and J shed 8 bases, with 24 bases lying between them. The CDR3 is CASRLFRDTGAEAFF. The CDR3 coding sequence is TGTGCCAGCCGTCTCTTCCGGGACACTGGAGCCGAAGCTTTCTTT.

The chain is built from TRBV24-1 and TRBJ2-5; 8 bases are a match to TRBD2. CDR1 is KGHDR, CDR2 SFDVKD, per germline. This CDR3 is 17 amino acids long. With V trimmed by 0 bases and J by 0 bases, 5 bases remained unmatched. Here the CDR3 DNA reads TGTGCCACCAGTGATTTGACAAGCGGGGGAAACCAAGAGACCCAGTACTTC. Encoded protein: CATSDLTSGGNQETQYF.

The V gene is TRBV4-2, the J gene TRBJ2-1, with D maybe TRBD1 (5 bases). CDR1 LGHNA and CDR2 YNFKEQ come from the germline V gene. CDR3 size: 12 residues. V was cut by 0 bases and J by 12 bases, with 9 bases left in between. The CDR3 DNA sequence: TGTGCCAGCAGCCAAGATTGGGGCTGGCAGTTCTTC. It specifies CASSQDWGWQFF.

The CDR3 sequence is CSGGAAGNDYNEQFF. The CDR3 region has the DNA TGCAGTGGGGGGGCCGCGGGGAACGACTACAATGAGCAGTTCTTC. The rearrangement links TRBV20-1 to TRBJ2-1; D might be TRBD1 or TRBD2, each matching 6 bases. Germline lookup yields CDR1 DFQATT and CDR2 SNEGSKA (reference sequence). The CDR3 loop spans 15 amino acids. Trimming removed 7 bases at V and 3 bases at J, with 19 bases between.

The gene calls are TRBV2 and TRBJ2-3; 10 bases line up with TRBD1. Trimming removed 0 bases from V and 5 bases from J; junction bases left unmatched: 5. Germline CDR1 is SNHLY and CDR2 is FYNNEI. This CDR3 is built from 16 residues. In nucleotides, the CDR3 is TGTGCCAGCAGTGAAGCCCGGGACAGGGGACGAGATACGCAGTATTTT. This gives the protein CASSEARDRGRDTQYF.

V and J are TRBV30 and TRBJ1-1, with 8 nucleotides matching TRBD1. Germline CDR1 GTSNPN, CDR2 SVGIG (reference sequence). This CDR3 region has 17 residues. With V trimmed by 0 bases and J by 4 bases, 13 bases remained unmatched. The CDR3 nucleotides read TGTGCCTGGAGTGTCATGAGACAGGGGCTCATCCCCACTGAAGCTTTCTTT. It translates to CAWSVMRQGLIPTEAFF.